Presented here are 27 T cell receptor beta chains from one specimen sequenced in a study of lymphopenia after photon versus proton radiotherapy. The method was immunoSEQ multiplex PCR; TCRdb's version includes in-frame clones alone and lacks a portion of them. The table has 13,000 or so clones, roughly 90% seen once. Here the sequenced sample was peripheral blood, taken from a patient treated with proton-based radiotherapy. These receptors came from a man between 60 and 75 years old with pancreatic cancer.

This clone was picked up a small number of times. This chain joins TRBV20-1 and TRBJ1-2; no reliable D call. V was cut by 4 bases and J by 8 bases, with 8 bases left in between. The CDR3 has 10 amino acids. CDR1 and CDR2 (germline): DFQATT, SNEGSKA (reference sequence). As DNA, the CDR3 is TGCAGTGCTACCAGAGAGGGCTACACCTTC. It encodes CSATREGYTF.

This clone was counted a single time. The rearrangement joins TRBV7-8 to TRBJ2-2; 14 nucleotides line up with TRBD2. The CDR3 runs 20 residues. The J segment lost 0 bases and the V segment lost 4 bases, leaving 10 bases of the junction unmatched. Germline V gives CDR1 SGHVS, CDR2 FQNEAQ. CDR3 in amino acids: CASSSNRGLAGGPNTGELFF. Here the CDR3 DNA reads TGTGCCAGCAGCTCAAACCGAGGACTAGCGGGAGGACCGAACACCGGGGAGCTGTTTTTT.

The chain joins TRBV27 to TRBJ1-1; D is perhaps TRBD1 (5 bases). V shed 5 bases and J shed 7 bases, with 14 bases lying between them. This CDR3 is built from 13 residues. Germline CDR1 and CDR2: MNHEY and SMNVEV (reference sequence). The CDR3 nucleotides are TGTGCCAGCAGTCTCAGATGGGGCCATGAAGCTTTCTTT. The encoded protein is CASSLRWGHEAFF.

The chain combines TRBV28 with TRBJ2-1; tentatively, D is TRBD2 (6 bases). V was shortened by 7 bases and J by 7 bases, with 17 bases between the two germline ends. Germline CDR1 and CDR2: MDHEN and SYDVKM. CDR3 size: 14 residues. The CDR3 spells CASIGGVGWNEQFF. In nucleotides, the CDR3 is TGTGCCAGCATCGGAGGGGTGGGGTGGAATGAGCAGTTCTTC.

The chain links TRBV4-2 to TRBJ2-1; D might be TRBD1 (5 bases). V lost 1 base and J lost 5, with 15 bases in between. The CDR3 covers 16 residues. Germline CDR1 reads LGHNA; CDR2 reads YNFKEQ. The CDR3: CASSQGTGLINNEQFF. The CDR3 DNA sequence: TGTGCCAGCAGCCAAGGAACAGGATTAATCAACAATGAGCAGTTCTTC.

V is TRBV6-1 and J is TRBJ1-5; the match to TRBD1 covers 8 bases. The CDR3 runs to 17 residues. From germline, CDR1 is MNHNS and CDR2 SASEGT. J gave up 7 bases and V 4 bases, and 15 bases lay outside the gene matches. CDR3 nucleotide sequence: TGTGCCAGCAGTGCACATCACAGGGGGGGGCGGCAGCAGCCCCAGCATTTT. This encodes CASSAHHRGGRQQPQHF.

The chain joins TRBV28 to TRBJ2-7, with TRBD2 as a possible D gene (6 bases). Germline V lookup: CDR1 MDHEN, CDR2 SYDVKM. With 2 bases removed from V and 7 bases from J, the gap between germline ends came to 12 bases. The CDR3 loop spans 13 amino acids. DNA for the CDR3: TGTGCCAGCAGTTTAACGGGTGGGGGGGAGCAGTACTTC. It specifies CASSLTGGGEQYF. The complete variable domain, with remaining parts taken from reference TRBV28 and TRBJ2-7, reads DVKVTQSSRYLVKRTGEKVFLECVQDMDHENMFWYRQDPGLGLRLIYFSYDVKMKEKGDIPEGYSVSREKKERFSLILESASTNQTSMYLCASSLTGGGEQYFGPGTRLTVT.

The DNA of the CDR3 is TGCAAAGCGGGAGATCCCTACGAGCAGTACTTC. Translation: CKAGDPYEQYF. The chain joins TRBV20-1 to TRBJ2-7; 8 positions match TRBD2. The CDR3 has 11 residues. CDR1 and CDR2 (germline): DFQATT, SNEGSKA (reference sequence).

The rearrangement uses TRBV29-1 and TRBJ2-5; D assignment may be TRBD1 or TRBD2 (5 bases each). CDR1 SQVTM and CDR2 ANQGSEA come from the germline V gene. The CDR3 has 13 residues. Trimming shortened V by 6 bases and J by 1 base, and 12 bases separated the two germline ends. CDR3 DNA sequence: TGCAGCGTAATCTGGGACGGCCAAGAGACCCAGTACTTC. Translation: CSVIWDGQETQYF.

The chain has TRBV7-9 and TRBJ1-3; D is perhaps TRBD1 (6 bases). Between the trimmed V and J ends, which lost 5 bases and 3 bases, there was a span of 11 bases. Germline CDR1 reads SEHNR; CDR2 reads FQNEAQ (reference sequence). CDR3 length: 14 residues. The CDR3 DNA follows: TGTGCCAGCAGCCGGGGGCACCTTGGAAACACCATATATTTT. It is translated as CASSRGHLGNTIYF.

The chain has TRBV29-1 and TRBJ2-7; 9 positions agree with TRBD1. The V gene end was trimmed by 2 bases and the J gene end by 5 bases; junction bases not matched to a gene: 4. In germline, CDR1 is SQVTM, CDR2 ANQGSEA. The CDR3 runs to 13 residues. The chain's CDR3 is CSVEWGTGNEQYF. DNA of the CDR3: TGCAGCGTTGAATGGGGGACAGGGAACGAGCAGTACTTC.

This chain uses TRBV11-2 with TRBJ2-7, with D unclear. Germline CDR1 is SGHAT and CDR2 is FQNNGV. The V and J ends lost 2 bases and 6 bases respectively, with 14 bases between them. This CDR3 comprises 14 residues. This CDR3 is CASSLFPPTGEQYF. Written as DNA, the CDR3 is TGTGCCAGCAGCTTATTCCCTCCCACTGGCGAGCAGTACTTC.

A single count supports this clone. V and J are TRBV9 and TRBJ1-1; D gene ambiguous. CDR1 SGDLS and CDR2 YYNGEE come from the germline V gene. The CDR3 is 14 residues long. V was cut by 7 bases and J by 1 base, with 14 bases left in between. CDR3 loop: CASGSAGTNTEAFF. The CDR3 bases are TGTGCCAGCGGGTCGGCGGGAACGAACACTGAAGCTTTCTTT.

The chain carries TRBV5-6 and TRBJ1-2, with 8 bases identical to TRBD1. The trim removed 2 bases at V and 4 bases at J, leaving 7 bases unmatched. The CDR3 has 15 residues. The V gene's germline CDR1 is SGHDT and CDR2 YYEEEE. The CDR3: CASSFTDRAAYGYTF. In nucleotides, the CDR3 is TGTGCCAGCAGCTTCACGGACAGGGCCGCCTATGGCTACACCTTC.

The chain links TRBV28 to TRBJ2-1, with 16 bases lining up with TRBD2. V lost 6 bases and J lost 5; bases outside the gene matches: 7. CDR3 size: 17 residues. The V gene's germline CDR1 is MDHEN and CDR2 SYDVKM. The CDR3 here is CASRGTSGREYDNEQFF. The CDR3 DNA sequence: TGTGCCAGCAGGGGGACTAGCGGGAGGGAGTATGACAATGAGCAGTTCTTC.

This CDR3 reads CASSLAGQPRGQGKETQYF. For the CDR3, the DNA is TGCGCCAGCAGCTTGGCCGGGCAGCCCCGGGGACAGGGGAAAGAGACCCAGTACTTC. V and J are TRBV5-1 and TRBJ2-5, with 10 bases identical to TRBD1. Germline V gives CDR1 SGHRS, CDR2 YFSETQ. The CDR3 extends over 19 amino acids. Trimming at V came to 0 bases and at J to 3 bases, leaving 14 bases not matched to a gene.

This chain uses TRBV7-3 with TRBJ2-1; the D gene is possibly TRBD1 (5 bases). Germline values: CDR1 SGHTA, CDR2 FQGTGA. CDR3 length: 13 amino acids. Trimming took 2 bases from V and 8 from J, leaving 10 bases between them. In DNA, the CDR3 is TGTGCCAGCAGCTTATTTTGGGGCCATGAGCAGTTCTTC. Its protein product is CASSLFWGHEQFF.

This chain links TRBV11-3 with TRBJ1-1; D is unresolved. Germline V CDR1 and CDR2: SGHNT, YENEEA. The CDR3 is made up of 14 amino acids. Trimming left V 5 bases short and J 2 bases short, with 12 bases between. CDR3 nucleotides: TGTGCCAGCAGCCTAGGGTCTGATAACACTGAAGCTTTCTTT. Its translation is CASSLGSDNTEAFF. The full variable domain, rest sourced from reference TRBV11-3 and TRBJ1-1, is EAGVVQSPRYKIIEKKQPVAFWCNPISGHNTLYWYLQNLGQGPELLIRYENEEAVDDSQLPKDRFSAERLKGVDSTLKIQPAELGDSAVYLCASSLGSDNTEAFFGQGTRLTVV.

The chain uses TRBV5-1 and TRBJ2-3; 11 positions match TRBD2. Germline assignment: CDR1 SGHRS and CDR2 YFSETQ. This CDR3 region has 16 residues. The V gene end was trimmed by 0 bases and the J gene end by 4 bases; junction bases not matched to a gene: 4. The CDR3 spells CASSLALAGGSDTQYF. For the CDR3, the DNA is TGCGCCAGCAGCTTGGCGCTAGCGGGAGGTTCAGATACGCAGTATTTT. Together with reference TRBV5-1 and TRBJ2-3, the CDR3 gives the full variable domain: KAGVTQTPRYLIKTRGQQVTLSCSPISGHRSVSWYQQTPGQGLQFLFEYFSETQRNKGNFPGRFSGRQFSNSRSEMNVSTLELGDSALYLCASSLALAGGSDTQYFGPGTRLTVL.

V and J are TRBV28 and TRBJ2-7; 15 positions match TRBD2. With 6 bases clipped from V and 7 bases from J, the junction kept 10 bases outside the gene matches. Germline lookup yields CDR1 MDHEN and CDR2 SYDVKM. This CDR3 spans 16 amino acids. The CDR3 nucleotides are TGTGCCAGCAGGGGACTAGCGGGAGGATTTTACGTGGAGCAGTACTTC. Its translation is CASRGLAGGFYVEQYF.

This clone was seen once. J is TRBJ2-7 and V is TRBV2, with D perhaps matching TRBD2 (5 bases). Germline assignment: CDR1 SNHLY and CDR2 FYNNEI. V was pared by 4 bases and J by 7 bases, with 11 bases between. The CDR3 totals 12 residues. This CDR3 reads CASSVGVREQYF. CDR3 DNA sequence: TGTGCCAGCAGTGTCGGGGTGCGGGAGCAGTACTTC.

The V and J genes are TRBV2 and TRBJ2-7, with 12 bases lining up with TRBD2. Germline CDR1 SNHLY, CDR2 FYNNEI. The CDR3 spans 13 residues. The junction had 5 bases not matched to a gene; V was cut back by 8 bases and J by 6 bases. CDR3: CASAGLAGGEQYF. The CDR3 DNA follows: TGTGCCAGCGCGGGACTAGCGGGCGGCGAGCAGTACTTC.

This clone was counted a few times. The chain links TRBV28 to TRBJ1-5; no firm D call. V shed 6 bases and J shed 5 bases, with 11 bases lying between them. Germline V CDR1 and CDR2: MDHEN, SYDVKM. CDR3 length: 13 amino acids. CDR3 residues: CASRTLGDQPQHF. CDR3 nucleotide sequence: TGTGCCAGCAGGACTCTGGGAGATCAGCCCCAGCATTTT.

The chain is built from TRBV30 and TRBJ2-3; the D gene is possibly TRBD2 (6 bases). Germline loops: CDR1 GTSNPN, CDR2 SVGIG (reference sequence). V shed 2 bases and J shed 0 bases, with 12 bases lying between them. The CDR3 covers 15 residues. CDR3: CAWSFGGVSTDTQYF. CDR3 in DNA: TGTGCCTGGAGTTTCGGCGGGGTTAGCACAGATACGCAGTATTTT.

This clone was observed a handful of times. The J gene is TRBJ2-2, the V gene TRBV27, with 10 bases aligning to TRBD1. Germline V gene sequence: CDR1 MNHEY, CDR2 SMNVEV (reference sequence). CDR3 length equals 14 residues. V lost 8 bases to trimming and J lost 7 bases; unmatched junction nucleotides: 7. This chain's CDR3 is CASQTGTGVGELFF. DNA of the CDR3: TGTGCCAGCCAAACCGGGACAGGGGTCGGGGAGCTGTTTTTT.

The chain is built from TRBV29-1 and TRBJ1-5; D is undetermined. This CDR3 has 14 amino acids. V dropped 5 bases and J dropped 0 bases, with 11 bases sitting between them. CDR1 SQVTM and CDR2 ANQGSEA come from the germline V gene. CDR3 DNA: TGCAGCGTTACAAGCAGATATAGCAATCAGCCCCAGCATTTT. Translation gives CSVTSRYSNQPQHF.

The chain joins TRBV2 to TRBJ2-7; the D gene is possibly TRBD2 (7 bases). Between the trimmed V and J ends, which lost 1 base and 8 bases, there was a span of 21 bases. The CDR3 has 16 amino acids. The germline V gene encodes CDR1 SNHLY and CDR2 FYNNEI. In nucleotides, the CDR3 is TGTGCCAGCAGTGAAGAGGGGGGGCAGGGGATTCTTCAGCAGTACTTC. Translating gives CASSEEGGQGILQQYF.